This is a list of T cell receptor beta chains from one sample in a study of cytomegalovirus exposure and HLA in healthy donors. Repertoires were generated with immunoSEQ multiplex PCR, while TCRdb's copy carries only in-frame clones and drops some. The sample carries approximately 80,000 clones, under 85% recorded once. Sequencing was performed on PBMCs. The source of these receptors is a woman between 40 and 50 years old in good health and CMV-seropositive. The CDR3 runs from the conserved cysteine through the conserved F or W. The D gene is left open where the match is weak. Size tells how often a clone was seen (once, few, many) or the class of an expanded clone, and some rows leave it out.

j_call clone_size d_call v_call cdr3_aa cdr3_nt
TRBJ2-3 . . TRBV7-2 CASSLTGLRTDTQYF TGTGCCAGCAGCCTTACGGGACTTCGCACAGATACGCAGTATTTT
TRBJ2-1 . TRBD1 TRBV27 CASSFGQGFPGLHEQFF TGTGCCAGCAGTTTCGGACAGGGCTTTCCTGGTCTACATGAGCAGTTCTTC
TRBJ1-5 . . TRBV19 CASSIDHFYSGQPQHF TGTGCCAGTAGTATAGATCATTTTTATTCCGGTCAGCCCCAGCATTTT
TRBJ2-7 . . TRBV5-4 CASSLEASLAYEQYF TGTGCCAGCAGCTTGGAGGCTAGTCTAGCCTACGAGCAGTACTTC
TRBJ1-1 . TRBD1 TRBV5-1 CASSRGYRGLEGEAFF TGCGCCAGCAGCCGCGGATACAGGGGGTTGGAGGGTGAAGCTTTCTTT
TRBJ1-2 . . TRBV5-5 CASSLEQGFYGYTF TGTGCCAGCAGCTTGGAGCAGGGCTTCTATGGCTACACCTTC
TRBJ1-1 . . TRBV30 CAWSSVFEAFF TGTGCCTGGTCTTCGGTCTTTGAAGCTTTCTTT
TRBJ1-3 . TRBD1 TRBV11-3 CASSDRAGNTIYF TGTGCCAGCAGCGACAGGGCAGGAAACACCATATATTTT
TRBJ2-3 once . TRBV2 CASTPRSSTDTQYF TGTGCCAGCACCCCGCGTTCTAGCACAGATACGCAGTATTTT
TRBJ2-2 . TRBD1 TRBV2 CASRTGQGAIGELFF TGTGCCAGCAGGACGGGACAGGGGGCAATCGGGGAGCTGTTTTTT
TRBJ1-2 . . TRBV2 CAGRITGTHNYGYTF TGTGCCGGCAGGATAACAGGGACCCACAACTATGGCTACACCTTC
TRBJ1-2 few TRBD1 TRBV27 CASSRGTGDLFYGYTF TGTGCCAGCAGTCGAGGGACAGGGGATCTATTCTATGGCTACACCTTC
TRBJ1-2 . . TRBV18 CASSPPISGLNYGYTF TGTGCCAGCTCACCACCTATCTCAGGGTTAAACTATGGCTACACCTTC
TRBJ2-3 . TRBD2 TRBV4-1 CASSQVLGGSQDTQYF TGCGCCAGCAGCCAAGTGCTTGGCGGGAGTCAAGATACGCAGTATTTT
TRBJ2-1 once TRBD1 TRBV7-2 CASSLRTGGTAYNEQFF TGTGCCAGCAGCCTCCGGACAGGGGGGACCGCCTACAATGAGCAGTTCTTC
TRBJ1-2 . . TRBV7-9 CASSLPGETNYGYTF TGTGCCAGCAGCTTGCCCGGGGAAACTAACTATGGCTACACCTTC
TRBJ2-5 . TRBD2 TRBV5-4 CASSLMASGGARETQYF TGTGCCAGCAGCTTGATGGCTAGCGGGGGGGCCAGGGAGACCCAGTACTTC
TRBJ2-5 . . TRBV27 CASSLAGRETQYF TGTGCCAGCAGTTTGGCGGGGAGGGAGACCCAGTACTTC
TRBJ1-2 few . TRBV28 CASSQGGVYGYTF TGTGCCAGCAGTCAAGGCGGGGTCTATGGCTACACCTTC
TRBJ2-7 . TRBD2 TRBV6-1 CASSQGIAGIRYEQYF TGTGCCAGCAGTCAAGGTATAGCGGGAATAAGGTACGAGCAGTACTTC
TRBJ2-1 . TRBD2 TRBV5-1 CASSLGLAGSSYNEQFF TGCGCCAGCAGCCTAGGACTAGCGGGCAGCTCCTACAATGAGCAGTTCTTC
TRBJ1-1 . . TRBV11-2 CASSRQAMNTEAFF TGTGCCAGCAGCCGGCAGGCAATGAACACTGAAGCTTTCTTT
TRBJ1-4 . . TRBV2 CASSETTEGYEKLFF TGTGCCAGCAGTGAAACGACAGAAGGATATGAAAAACTGTTTTTT
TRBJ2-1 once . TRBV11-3 CASSLGRTVSYNEQFF TGTGCCAGCAGCTTAGGACGGACTGTATCCTACAATGAGCAGTTCTTC
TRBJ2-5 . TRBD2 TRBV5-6 CASSGGLSGRIETQYF TGTGCCAGCAGCGGCGGCCTTAGCGGGAGAATAGAGACCCAGTACTTC
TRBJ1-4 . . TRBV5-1 CASSFGYGGDEKLFF TGCGCCAGCAGCTTTGGTTACGGGGGTGATGAAAAACTGTTTTTT
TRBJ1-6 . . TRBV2 CASSEEGVSPPHF TGTGCCAGCAGTGAAGAAGGGGTTTCACCCCCCCACTTT